This T cell receptor beta chain was retrieved from a study of T cell responses to AZD1222 COVID-19 vaccine (dated by TCRdb to about 2021). Background on the whole study: AZD1222 recipients given second doses at about 4 weeks or at about 12 weeks were pooled, since spike-specific TCR depth and breadth were not found to differ between the two schedules. Trial participants were enrolled into age subgroups of 18-55, 56-69 and 70-plus years, which contained roughly 150, 30 and 60 TCR-sequenced participants, respectively. A total of 230 or so trial participants underwent TCR sequencing, of whom 200 to 220 received two doses of AZD1222 and about 25 received two doses of the MenACWY control vaccine. What the research found in general, with its limitations: Reportedly, almost half of the unique spike-specific TCRs recognized epitopes lying outside the regions that are mutated in the B.1.351 and B.1.1.7 variants. Most participants were white British and females outnumbered males, and the authors suggested that clonal diversity may have been underestimated. CD4 TCRs associated with the vaccine covered the entire spike protein, and the dominant responses were in regions 160-218 and 743-854. Because no samples from the day 14 peak response were available, repertoires could be characterized only after the peak T cell response. Only five or six AZD1222 recipients were SARS-CoV-2 seropositive at baseline, limiting conclusions about previously exposed vaccinees. In the small 56-69-year group, the increase in depth fell short of significance, most likely because of low power. After two AZD1222 doses, spike-specific TCR breadth and depth were significantly higher than at day 0 and than in MenACWY recipients.

About this clone: Its binding antigen is unknown. The sample holds no much larger clone one base away, and base qualities are not on file.

The CDR3 regions of human TCRbeta chains were subjected to immunosequencing. The authors' pipeline ran thus. TCRs in the repertoires were matched against a reference library of SARS-CoV-2-specific TCRs that had been generated with the MIRA antigen-specificity platform. Breadth was defined as the fraction of unique TCRs that were SARS-CoV-2-associated, and depth was defined as the fraction of total T cells that were SARS-CoV-2-associated. Using the MIRA data, every spike-specific TCR was mapped to the spike region that the TCR reacted to and assigned to either a CD4 or a CD8 class. Log10-transformed breadth and depth values were compared by one-way ANOVA with Sidak's multiple comparisons tests. Not all clones reach the TCRdb copy of this immuneACCESS table, which keeps in-frame sequences only. Checked studies attribute under half of the gap to unresolved V genes and leave the rest unexplained. Clonal size and the V and J genes are those of that table, whereas D and trimming came from the DNA. Present in this sample are about 150,000 clones, less than 95% of which were seen just once. The ten largest clones take up about 1.7% of the sample.

The time point label corresponds to: baseline before first vaccination. Vaccinee samples came from UK trials COV001 and COV002, including a single-blind randomized controlled phase 2/3 trial of AZD1222 (ChAdOx1 nCoV-19) in healthy adults. For TCRbeta chain sequencing, PBMC samples from trial participants were taken at day 0 and at day 28 after the second dose. The CDR3 sequence holds 14 residues, the cysteine and phenylalanine included. Left in the record is the CDR3 DNA by itself, 42 bases read in frame from the first base. Sequences MDHEN (CDR1) and SYDVKM (CDR2) are obtained from the germline V gene. At the junction V is shortened by 8 bases and J by 4 bases, with 18 bases in between.

The chain employs TRBV28 and TRBJ2-7; no D gene is confidently identified. The specimen comprised peripheral blood, sampled on day 0 of AZD1222 vaccination. The clonotype comes from an adult in good health. The bases read TGTGCCAGCTCCCTGATGGCTCCCACTTACGAGCAGTACTTC. It codes for CASSLMAPTYEQYF.